This T cell receptor beta chain came from a study of blood T cell repertoires in COVID-19. Original processing methods: Amplification of reference gene primers was used by the study to estimate nucleated cell counts. Using immunoSEQ multiplex PCR, the repertoire was profiled, and TCRdb retains in-frame clones only, with some absent. D and trimming were read from the DNA, whereas the V and J calls and clone size are those reported in that table. The sample lists tens of thousands of clones; around 90% were seen once. This clonotype was sampled from a man aged 60-69 years with acute or convalescent COVID-19. Source material: peripheral blood.

The CDR3: CASSQRGDSLGGYTF. CDR3 in DNA: TGTGCCAGCAGCCAGAGGGGGGACAGCCTCGGGGGCTACACCTTC. This chain uses TRBV7-2 with TRBJ1-2, with TRBD1 identical over 7 bases. CDR3 size: 15 residues. V lost 5 bases to trimming and J lost 8 bases; unmatched junction nucleotides: 14. Germline V gene sequence: CDR1 SGHTA, CDR2 FQGNSA.